This T cell receptor beta chain is from a study of Ad26.COV2.S vaccination and SARS-CoV-2 variants. Treatment reported: about 20 received Ad26.COV2.S at low or high dose, single or two shots; about five received placebo; per-sample allocation not given. The samples were gathered on day 63 after the first injection of vaccine or placebo. Clones were read by immunoSEQ multiplex PCR, and TCRdb kept only the in-frame ones, dropping some. The sample holds 300,000 to 400,000 clones, roughly 91% seen once. The material sequenced was peripheral blood, taken in a trial of Ad26.COV2.S vaccine versus placebo. This TCR came from a person aged 18-60 years who received the Ad26.COV2.S COVID-19 vaccine or a placebo.

DNA for the CDR3: TGCGCCAGCAGCTTGGAGGTCGCGAGGATCTATGGCTACACCTTC. Its translation is CASSLEVARIYGYTF. The V and J genes are TRBV5-1 and TRBJ1-2; no clear D. CDR1 SGHRS and CDR2 YFSETQ come from the germline V gene. The CDR3 extends over 15 amino acids. Trimming stripped 0 bases from V and 4 bases from J, with 13 bases between.